Presented here are 5 T cell receptor beta chains from one specimen sequenced in a study of T-cell reconstitution after alpha-beta-depleted transplantation in children. Unique molecular identifiers were incorporated into the prepared TCRbeta library. TCRdb recomputed calls from the PCR reads with MiXCR, one row per CDR3 protein. The sample gives some 81,000 distinct CDR3 sequences, over 12% of which show up once; about 26% is in the top ten. Here the sequenced sample was PBMCs, mostly from graft donor cells, taken 180 days after TCRalphabeta/CD19-depleted stem cell transplant. The receptors derive from a male patient aged 2 to 10 who had a stem cell transplant for acute lymphoblastic leukemia, so the T cells may come from the graft donor.

This clonotype was observed a handful of times. The V call is TRBV20-1, the J call TRBJ2-7; D call uncertain. Trimming took 1 base from V and 3 from J, leaving 4 bases between them. CDR3 length: 11 residues. The germline gives CDR1 DFQATT, CDR2 SNEGSKA (reference sequence). CDR3 in amino acids: CSARVNYEQYF. CDR3 DNA: TGCAGTGCTAGAGTGAACTACGAGCAGTACTTC.

CDR3 residues: CSVEAGGLNYGYTF. CDR3 nucleotide sequence: TGCAGCGTTGAAGCCGGGGGCTTAAACTATGGCTACACCTTC. This rearrangement joins TRBV29-1 to TRBJ1-2; D possibly corresponds to TRBD1 (6 bases). The CDR3 has 14 residues. V lost 1 base to trimming and J lost 2 bases, with 11 bases between them. Germline lookup yields CDR1 SQVTM and CDR2 ANQGSEA. Supplemented by reference TRBV29-1 and TRBJ1-2, the full variable domain reads SAVISQKPSRDICQRGTSLTIQCQVDSQVTMMFWYRQQPGQSLTLIATANQGSEATYESGFVIDKFPISRPNLTFSTLTVSNMSPEDSSIYLCSVEAGGLNYGYTFGSGTRLTVV.

The table lists this clonotype with many counts. V gene TRBV10-3 combines with J gene TRBJ2-7; 10 positions match TRBD2. The CDR3 covers 15 residues. The germline gives CDR1 ENHRY, CDR2 SYGVKD. J was trimmed by 0 bases and V by 4 bases; bases with no gene match: 3. In nucleotides, the CDR3 is TGTGCCATCAGTGCACCTAGCGGGAGCTCCTACGAGCAGTACTTC. This encodes CAISAPSGSSYEQYF.

This clonotype was counted only a few times. The rearrangement links TRBV6-5 to TRBJ2-7, with D tentatively TRBD2 (6 bases). CDR1 is MNHEY, CDR2 SVGAGI, per germline. The CDR3 is 15 amino acids. Trimming pared 0 bases from V and 5 bases from J, leaving 14 bases between. CDR3 coding DNA: TGTGCCAGCAGTTACTCGATGGAGGGTACCCACGAGCAGTACTTC. Encoded protein: CASSYSMEGTHEQYF.

This clonotype has a count of ten or more. CDR3 in DNA: TGTGCCAGCAGCTTAACGGCTTCACCCCTCCACTTT. Amino acid sequence: CASSLTASPLHF. The V gene is TRBV7-2, the J gene TRBJ1-6; D remains unclear. V was cut by 2 bases and J by 9 bases, with 5 bases left in between. The CDR3 sequence is 12 residues long. CDR1 SGHTA and CDR2 FQGNSA come from the germline V gene.